This T cell receptor (beta chain) emerged from a study of shared clonotypes between healthy human individuals (dated by TCRdb to the early 2020s). Context from the whole study: The cohort comprised two women and a few men aged 18 to 49 years. For each donor, CD4 naive and CD4 memory were each given three plates, CD8 naive was given two plates, and CD8 memory was given one plate. Libraries were prepared and TCR repertoires were sequenced by different laboratories using diverse techniques, in order to increase sequencing depth and limit assay-specific biases. Between about 0.9 and 8.9 billion PBMCs per donor were obtained by leukapheresis. Blood TCR repertoires of about five healthy adults were deeply sequenced to estimate repertoire size and the extent of clonotype sharing between individuals. Broad study findings and their caveats: The small number of donors limited the genetic and exposure-history diversity represented. Sampling was restricted to blood, and TCR repertoires in tissue are likely to differ from TCR repertoires in blood. When several donors were compared, the shared fraction of clonotypes was 5% to 6.5% for naive CD4, 3% to 4% for naive CD8, about 2.5% for memory CD4, and less than 0.45% for memory CD8. Compared with non-shared clonotypes, the clonotypes found in all four sorted-subset donors had higher generation probabilities. Even with the large sequencing depth, rarefaction of the sorted-subset datasets indicated that sequencing was incomplete. Naive subsets generally had larger estimated clonotype richness than memory subsets did. Pairwise subsampling indicated that sequencing depth was expected to affect the degree of clonotype sharing among donors.

V sheds 3 bases and J sheds 4 bases, leaving 15 bases between their ends. The CDR3 numbers 15 residues from cysteine through phenylalanine. Only CDR3 DNA is held: 45 bases, read in frame from base 1. CDR1 MNHEY and CDR2 SMNVEV were looked up in the germline V gene (reference sequence). Using the deep immunoSEQ assay, multiplex PCR amplified TCR CDR3 regions from genomic DNA. Genomic DNA extracted from each cell subset was distributed evenly over all wells of several immunoSEQ 96-well plates, and each plate served as one replicate. For sorted subsets, each replicate PCR was loaded with 200 ng genomic DNA, equivalent to about 30,000 T cell genomes. Purified libraries were measured with a Qubit 3.0 fluorometer, size-checked on a Bioanalyzer 2100, and measured again with the KAPA Library Quantification kit. Every immunoSEQ 96-well plate was sequenced on a separate single-read 150-cycle Illumina NextSeq 550 flow cell. The paper's data handling went like this. Because the immunoSEQ output included only junctional sequences and no quality scores, the filtering could not be the same as the filtering used for full-length reads. Sequences were annotated with PyIR, a Python wrapper for IgBLAST v1.9, and V/J genes and CDR3 were assigned using IMGT germline references. Any read was removed if the V/J assignment was weak (E-value above 1e-6), the CDR3 was missing, or the read contained stop codons, out-of-frame junctions, or ambiguous translated residues. V3J clonotypes were defined as sequences sharing the same inferred V gene, J gene, and CDR3 amino acid sequence. The percentage overlap between two repertoires was calculated by dividing the number of shared unique clonotypes by the size of the smaller repertoire. Repertoire richness was assessed with RTK rarefaction, the Chao1 estimator, and Recon v2.1 estimates of unobserved clonotypes. Generation probabilities were computed with OLGA for all TCRbeta clonotypes obtained by the gDNA method from several donors. TCRdb retrieved this table from immuneACCESS and kept in-frame rearrangements only. Not all clones are present; in checked studies, unresolved V genes account for under half, and no reason is known for the remainder. V and J calls and clone size are given by that table; D and trimming were obtained from the DNA. The sample table shows almost 750,000 clones, and 72% are seen once. The leading ten clones occupy less than 2% of the sample.

The table lists this clone with a few counts. It lacks a known antigen. No base qualities exist here, and no much larger clone lies one base off it. The donors were healthy, HIV-negative adults with no recently reported acute infections or vaccinations. All donors were Caucasian adults living in Nashville, Tennessee, USA. Magnetic negative selection was used to enrich CD4+ T cells, after which naive cells were positively selected on CD45RA and the negative fraction became the memory subset. Blood was collected by leukapheresis, and PBMCs were isolated by Ficoll-Histopaque density gradient centrifugation and then cryopreserved in liquid nitrogen vapor phase. Analytical flow cytometry was used to check the purity and quantity of every magnetically sorted T cell population. From each sorted fraction, genomic DNA was isolated and quantified by UV absorbance on a Nanodrop 2000c.

The chain joins TRBV27 to TRBJ2-5, with the D segment identity uncertain. The sequencing sample was made of memory CD4+ T cells sorted from blood. In the paper's terms, the cell subset or site label means: CD45RA-negative fraction. The source of this sequence is a woman aged 30 to 39 in good health. The DNA reads TGTGCCAGCAGTTTTTATCTTGATAGAGCAGAGACCCAGTACTTC. It encodes CASSFYLDRAETQYF.